The clone carrying this T cell receptor beta chain was detected only a few times. Antigen unknown. This CDR3 contains 15 residues. Per germline, CDR1 LNHDA and CDR2 SQIVND (reference sequence). The junction had 8 bases not matched to a gene; V was cut back by 3 bases and J by 7 bases. A single record per CDR3 protein comes from TCRdb applying MiXCR to the 5' RACE reads. The data show around 200,000 distinct CDR3 sequences, roughly a tenth seen once. The data were obtained in a study of T-cell memory formation after mild COVID-19. Study conclusions and caveats: CD4+ clones that contracted lay mainly in CM and EM; CD8+ ones lay in EMRA.

Sequenced material: PBMCs or a T cell subset sorted from them (not recorded which). This chain joins TRBV19 and TRBJ2-3, with TRBD1 matching 9 bases. The TCR comes from a man aged 18 to 30 who had mild COVID-19 (a few samples of this study predate the infection). Cell type and time point are not known. This chain's CDR3 is CASSIPGQGGHTQYF. The CDR3 nucleotides are TGTGCCAGTAGTATCCCGGGACAGGGTGGCCATACGCAGTATTTT. The full variable domain, completed using reference TRBV19 and TRBJ2-3, is DGGITQSPKYLFRKEGQNVTLSCEQNLNHDAMYWYRQDPGQGLRLIYYSQIVNDFQKGDIAEGYSVSREKKESFPLTVTSAQKNPTAFYLCASSIPGQGGHTQYFGPGTRLTVL.